This T cell receptor beta chain was captured in a study of blood T cell repertoires in COVID-19. Study overall: Recovered participants had two consecutive negative NP/OP PCR tests, healthcare professional clearance, or symptom resolution. Sources were T cells, B-cell-depleted T cells, or PBMCs; the material itself was cDNA or gDNA. Whether acute or convalescent, the COVID-19 samples came from the United States, Italy and Spain.

The table came from immunoSEQ multiplex PCR; TCRdb's copy has only in-frame clones and leaves some out. This sample has more than 300,000 clones, with about 90% found just once. Participant-given clinical history determined each cohort assignment. This CDR3 has 15 amino acids. Looked up from germline, CDR1 is MGHDK and CDR2 is SYGVNS. V lost 3 bases and J lost 3; bases outside the gene matches: 6. The V gene is TRBV25-1, the J gene TRBJ2-7; 9 nucleotides align to TRBD1. Sequencing was carried out using PBMCs or T cells enriched from blood (not recorded which). This sequence originates from a man aged 35-49 years in a cohort exposed to, infected with or recovered from COVID-19 (not recorded which). CDR3 protein: CASSESGQGHYEQYF. DNA for the CDR3: TGTGCCAGCAGTGAGTCGGGACAGGGCCACTACGAGCAGTACTTC.